This is a list of T cell receptor beta chains from one sample in a study of cytomegalovirus exposure and HLA in healthy donors. Here immunoSEQ multiplex PCR was the method, and the copy in TCRdb shows in-frame clones only, minus some. In the table there are over 100,000 clones, 85% to 90% of which are singletons. Sequencing was done on a sample of PBMCs. Source of these receptors: a woman in her late teens or twenties in good health and CMV-seropositive. CDR3s include the opening cysteine and the closing phenylalanine or tryptophan. A D gene is named only where the DNA matches it firmly. Some rows mark clone size as missing; the rest say once, few, many or name a class of expanded clone.

.,few,TRBV7-2,TRBJ1-1,TGTGCCAGCAGCTTACCGGCGGAATACACTGAAGCTTTCTTT,CASSLPAEYTEAFF
.,.,TRBV7-9,TRBJ2-3,TGTGCCAGCAGCTTATCCCTCGGCACAGATACGCAGTATTTT,CASSLSLGTDTQYF
.,.,TRBV10-1,TRBJ2-2,TGCGCCAGCAGCTTTCCCGGGGAGCTGTTTTTT,CASSFPGELFF
.,once,TRBV6-1,TRBJ2-7,TGTGCCAGTCGGCTAGGGGACTCTCTTACCTACGAGCAGTACTTC,CASRLGDSLTYEQYF
.,.,TRBV19,TRBJ2-1,TGTGCCAGTACTAGCCTAAGCTCCTACAATGAGCAGTTCTTC,CASTSLSSYNEQFF
TRBD1,.,TRBV6-5,TRBJ1-1,TGTGCCAGCAGTTACAGAACAGGGGCAGCTTTCTTT,CASSYRTGAAFF
.,.,TRBV2,TRBJ1-1,TGTGCCAGCATGCCGACAGGAACGAACATGAACACTGAAGCTTTCTTT,CASMPTGTNMNTEAFF
.,once,TRBV9,TRBJ1-2,TGTGCCAGCAGCGTAGGGCGCGAGGGAGGCGGCTACACCTTC,CASSVGREGGGYTF
TRBD2,.,TRBV7-3,TRBJ2-3,TGTGCCAGCAGCTTAACAGGCGGGGGTACAGATACGCAGTATTTT,CASSLTGGGTDTQYF
.,.,TRBV12-2,TRBJ2-7,TGTGCAAGTCGCGACGAGGACAGCACTTACGAGCAGTACTTC,CASRDEDSTYEQYF
TRBD1,once,TRBV6-6,TRBJ1-2,TGTGCCAGCACCTACAGGGGAAACTATGGCTACACCTTC,CASTYRGNYGYTF
.,once,TRBV19,TRBJ1-6,TGTGCCAGTAGTCGTGTGTATAATTCACCCCTCCACTTT,CASSRVYNSPLHF
TRBD1,once,TRBV5-1,TRBJ1-5,TGCGCCAGCAGCCAGACAGGGAATAGCAATCAGCCCCAGCATTTT,CASSQTGNSNQPQHF
.,.,TRBV29-1,TRBJ1-3,TGCAGCGTTGCCGACGGGGGACTAGTTGGAAACACCATATATTTT,CSVADGGLVGNTIYF
TRBD1,.,TRBV4-1,TRBJ1-1,TGCGCCAGCAGCGTCGGGACAGTAAACACTGAAGCTTTCTTT,CASSVGTVNTEAFF
.,.,TRBV19,TRBJ1-6,TGTGCCAGTAGTATGGGTCAGGGGTATTCACCCCTCCACTTT,CASSMGQGYSPLHF
.,once,TRBV5-6,TRBJ1-5,TGTGCCAGCAGCGCTGGCGGGGGCCGGGGTCAGCCCCAGCATTTT,CASSAGGGRGQPQHF
.,.,TRBV7-8,TRBJ2-4,TGTGCCAGCAGCCCAAACAGGCAGGGTGAAAACATTCAGTACTTC,CASSPNRQGENIQYF
.,.,TRBV4-2,TRBJ1-5,TGTGCCAGCAGCCCCGCGGGGCCCGGGCCGAGCAATCAGCCCCAGCATTTT,CASSPAGPGPSNQPQHF
.,.,TRBV6-6,TRBJ2-2,TGTGCCAGCAGTCTTACAAGTGAGCTGTTTTTT,CASSLTSELFF
TRBD1,few,TRBV6-6,TRBJ1-5,TGTGCCAGCAGCCTCGGGACAGGGGGCACTCAGCCCCAGCATTTT,CASSLGTGGTQPQHF
TRBD1,.,TRBV2,TRBJ1-5,TGTGCCAGCAGTAACGGACAGGGGGTTAGGCAGCCCCAGCATTTT,CASSNGQGVRQPQHF
.,.,TRBV19,TRBJ2-7,TGTGCCAGTAGTATTGGCCCCCTAGGCTTAATCAACTACGAGCAGTACTTC,CASSIGPLGLINYEQYF
.,.,TRBV10-1,TRBJ1-4,TGCGCCAGCAGTGAGTTCAATGGAGCGGAAAAACTGTTTTTT,CASSEFNGAEKLFF
TRBD2,.,TRBV5-1,TRBJ2-1,TGCGCCAGCAGCCCCGGGAGGAACAATGAGCAGTTCTTC,CASSPGRNNEQFF
.,.,TRBV30,TRBJ2-7,TGTGCCGCAGAACAGGGTTTCGAGCAGTACTTC,CAAEQGFEQYF
TRBD1,.,TRBV27,TRBJ1-1,TGTGCCAGCACCCAAAGGGGGACAGGGGGCGAAGGCACTGAAGCTTTCTTT,CASTQRGTGGEGTEAFF
.,.,TRBV18,TRBJ1-1,TGTGCCAGCTCACCCACTGGACAGTGGCCGGTCACTGAAGCTTTCTTT,CASSPTGQWPVTEAFF
TRBD1,.,TRBV7-9,TRBJ1-1,TGTGCCAGCAGCTTAGCTCAGGGGGTCGACGCTGAAGCTTTCTTT,CASSLAQGVDAEAFF
TRBD2,.,TRBV7-2,TRBJ2-1,TGTGCCAGCAGCTTAGAGGCGGGGGGGCGGGGTGAGCAGTTCTTC,CASSLEAGGRGEQFF
.,.,TRBV21-1,TRBJ1-1,TGTGCCAGCAGCAAGCCCCCCCCGGGACAGGGGACATTTAACACTGAAGCTTTCTTT,CASSKPPPGQGTFNTEAFF
.,.,TRBV7-8,TRBJ2-7,TGTGCCAGCAGCCCACGTGTCTTCCTGGAGGAGCGGAAGGGTTCCGGTCAGTACTTC,CASSPRVFLEERKGSGQYF
TRBD1,.,TRBV9,TRBJ2-2,TGTGCCAGCAGCTCCACGGGACAGGGCTCCGGGGAGCTGTTTTTT,CASSSTGQGSGELFF
TRBD1,.,TRBV27,TRBJ1-2,TGTGCCAGCAGTTCTCTTATCGGACAGGGGAACTATGGCTACACCTTC,CASSSLIGQGNYGYTF
.,.,TRBV19,TRBJ1-3,TGTGCCAGTAAAGTCGGACTCTCTGGAAACACCATATATTTT,CASKVGLSGNTIYF
.,.,TRBV4-2,TRBJ1-2,TGTGCCAGCAGCCAAGATCTGAGTGATGGCTACACCTTC,CASSQDLSDGYTF
TRBD1,.,TRBV6-1,TRBJ1-1,TGTGCCAGCAGTGGACGACAGGGAACATCCGCGGGGAACACTGAAGCTTTCTTT,CASSGRQGTSAGNTEAFF
TRBD1,.,TRBV29-1,TRBJ2-1,TGCAGCGTTGTCGGGACAGGGTCTGGTGAGCAGTTCTTC,CSVVGTGSGEQFF
TRBD1,.,TRBV6-1,TRBJ2-1,TGTGCCAGCGCCAGACAGGGGGCGGGCAATGAGCAGTTCTTC,CASARQGAGNEQFF
.,.,TRBV4-3,TRBJ1-5,TGCGCCAGCAGCCAAGATCCCCAGGGGCAGCAATCGTATCAGCCCCAGCATTTT,CASSQDPQGQQSYQPQHF
.,.,TRBV29-1,TRBJ1-2,TGCAGCGTTGAAGATGGCGGTATCTATGGCTACACCTTC,CSVEDGGIYGYTF
.,.,TRBV15,TRBJ1-2,TGTGCCACCAGCAGAGAAGCAGGGGCATGGGGCTACACCTTC,CATSREAGAWGYTF
TRBD1,.,TRBV7-7,TRBJ2-7,TGTGCTAGCAGCTGGGGGACAGGTGACTACGAGCAGTACTTC,CASSWGTGDYEQYF
.,.,TRBV7-2,TRBJ1-1,TGTGCCAGCAGCCAGGACCAGGGATCCGAAGCTTTCTTT,CASSQDQGSEAFF
.,.,TRBV27,TRBJ2-7,TGTGCCAGCAGCCGCGGACAGTACGAGCAGTACTTC,CASSRGQYEQYF
.,.,TRBV30,TRBJ2-7,TGTGCCTGGAGTACGGGAAGGAGCTACGAGCAGTACTTC,CAWSTGRSYEQYF
.,once,TRBV7-8,TRBJ2-5,TGTGCCAGCAGCCCCGGAAGACAGCAAGAGACCCAGTACTTC,CASSPGRQQETQYF
.,.,TRBV9,TRBJ1-1,TGTGCCAGCAGCGAGACTGGAGGGGACACTGAAGCTTTCTTT,CASSETGGDTEAFF
TRBD2,once,TRBV27,TRBJ2-1,TGTGCCTCATGTAGCGGGAGGGACAATGAGCAGTTCTTC,CASCSGRDNEQFF
TRBD1,.,TRBV7-9,TRBJ1-1,TGTGCCAGCGATGACAGGGTGAACACTGAAGCTTTCTTT,CASDDRVNTEAFF
.,once,TRBV6-1,TRBJ1-1,TGTGCCAGCAACCAGGGTACCAACACTGAAGCTTTCTTT,CASNQGTNTEAFF
TRBD1,.,TRBV6-1,TRBJ1-2,TGTGCCAGCAGTGAATGGGCAGGGGGTGACTATGGCTACACCTTC,CASSEWAGGDYGYTF
TRBD1,.,TRBV14,TRBJ2-3,TGTGCCAGCAGCCAAGGGACAGGATCAGATACGCAGTATTTT,CASSQGTGSDTQYF